Each of the 7 T cell receptor beta chains below was sequenced from the same sample in a study of identical twins (dated by TCRdb to the mid-2010s). Library creation used 5' RACE. Sequencing was performed on an Illumina HiSeq 2000. TCRdb took the public reads, trimmed them with fastp at Q25, ran MiXCR for clone calling and kept in-frame beta chains. One record per CDR3 amino acid sequence lists the most common genes and DNA. The table for this sample lists roughly 1.6 million distinct CDR3 sequences; roughly a third of them were counted only once. The ten largest account for around 0.25% of the sample. The sequencing input was cord blood. Every receptor here comes from a newborn girl in good health.

In its sample, this clonotype was seen many times. The rearrangement joins TRBV24-1 to TRBJ2-1; 13 nucleotides line up with TRBD2. The V gene end was trimmed by 9 bases and the J gene end by 4 bases; junction bases not matched to a gene: 5. Germline CDR1 is KGHDR and CDR2 is SFDVKD. This CDR3 region has 15 residues. CDR3 bases: TGTGCCACCGAATCGGGACTAGCGGGGTACAATGAGCAGTTCTTC. Translation gives CATESGLAGYNEQFF.

J is TRBJ2-5 and V is TRBV11-2, with D uncertain. The germline V gene encodes CDR1 SGHAT and CDR2 FQNNGV. Trimming took 7 bases from V and 2 from J, leaving 8 bases between them. The CDR3 is made up of 12 amino acids. CDR3 protein: CASILAQETQYF. The CDR3 region has the DNA TGTGCCAGCATCCTCGCACAAGAGACCCAGTACTTC.

This CDR3 is CAISELYRDYNEQYF. The DNA of the CDR3 is TGTGCCATCAGTGAGCTGTACCGGGACTACAACGAGCAGTACTTC. The rearrangement uses TRBV10-3 and TRBJ2-4; TRBD2 matches 7 bases. The DNA matches TRBJ2-7 better at its end, which makes the J call doubtful. The length of the CDR3 is 15 residues. Germline V lookup: CDR1 ENHRY, CDR2 SYGVKD.

The DNA for the CDR3 is TGCGCCAGCAGCTTCCTACAGGGCCCCCAAGAGACCCAGTACTTC. Translating gives CASSFLQGPQETQYF. This rearrangement joins TRBV5-1 to TRBJ2-5, with D possibly being TRBD1 (6 bases). Trimming removed 2 bases at V and 1 base at J, with 12 bases between. In germline, CDR1 is SGHRS, CDR2 YFSETQ. This CDR3 region has 15 residues.

The chain recombines TRBV20-1 with TRBJ2-5, with D perhaps TRBD2 (5 bases). TRBJ2-7 explains the end of the DNA better; the J call may be wrong. The CDR3 runs to 12 residues. From germline, CDR1 is DFQATT and CDR2 SNEGSKA (reference sequence). This chain's CDR3 is CSARDRRGEQYF. The CDR3 DNA reads TGCAGTGCTAGAGATCGACGGGGCGAGCAGTACTTC.

This chain connects TRBV27 to TRBJ2-7; the match to TRBD2 covers 11 bases. Trimming took 6 bases from V and 4 from J; bases not matched to a gene: 11. Germline CDR1 and CDR2: MNHEY and SMNVEV (reference sequence). The length of the CDR3 is 16 residues. CDR3: CASSRSSGRPTYEQYF. The CDR3, as DNA: TGTGCCAGCAGCCGGTCTAGCGGGAGGCCAACATACGAGCAGTACTTC.

This clonotype was seen a handful of times. This sequence joins TRBV14 and TRBJ2-7, with 9 bases matching TRBD1. J gave up 3 bases and V 6 bases, and 12 bases lay outside the gene matches. CDR3 length equals 16 residues. CDR1 and CDR2 (germline): SGHDN, FVKESK. The CDR3, as DNA: TGTGCCAGCAGTCCCCTCTTTGGACAGGGGAGCTACGAGCAGTACTTC. Translated, it gives CASSPLFGQGSYEQYF.